The 20 T cell receptor beta chains given below trace back to one sample, sequenced in a study of blood T cell repertoires in COVID-19. Repertoires were generated with immunoSEQ multiplex PCR, while TCRdb's copy carries only in-frame clones and drops some. The sample carries under 250,000 clones, roughly 86% recorded once. The sample consisted of peripheral blood. These receptors originate from a woman aged 60-75 years who had recovered from COVID-19.

V usage is TRBV5-6 and J usage is TRBJ2-7; 8 bases are shared with TRBD1. Germline V CDR1 and CDR2: SGHDT, YYEEEE. V lost 4 bases, J lost 4 bases, and 7 bases stayed unmatched. The CDR3 contains 14 residues. The CDR3 here is CASSNRDRRYEQYF. The DNA of the CDR3 is TGTGCCAGCAGCAACCGGGACAGGAGGTACGAGCAGTACTTC. The full variable domain, its missing parts supplied by reference TRBV5-6 and TRBJ2-7, is DAGVTQSPTHLIKTRGQQVTLRCSPKSGHDTVSWYQQALGQGPQFIFQYYEEEERQRGNFPDRFSGHQFPNYSSELNVNALLLGDSALYLCASSNRDRRYEQYFGPGTRLTVT.

J is TRBJ2-3 and V is TRBV29-1; 14 bases match TRBD2. Germline CDR1 reads SQVTM; CDR2 reads ANQGSEA. The CDR3 consists of 15 residues. Losses at the gene ends were 6 bases for V and 7 bases for J; bases not matched to a gene: 9. The CDR3 reads CSVPRTSGGYHTQYF. DNA of the CDR3: TGCAGCGTCCCAAGGACTAGCGGGGGGTACCATACGCAGTATTTT.

This clone was found once. The chain has TRBV7-2 and TRBJ1-3; TRBD1 aligns across 7 bases. V shed 3 bases, J shed 1 base, and the junction held 9 bases outside the gene matches. The CDR3 is 17 amino acids. Germline V CDR1 and CDR2: SGHTA, FQGNSA. The CDR3, as DNA: TGTGCCAGCAGCTTCAGGGGGGCTCACTCATCTGGAAACACCATATATTTT. Translation: CASSFRGAHSSGNTIYF.

The gene calls are TRBV6-1 and TRBJ1-5, with D possibly being TRBD1 (6 bases). CDR1 and CDR2 from the germline V gene are MNHNS and SASEGT. This CDR3 has 15 residues. V was shortened by 0 bases and J by 7 bases, with 13 bases between the two germline ends. Written as DNA, the CDR3 is TGTGCCAGCAGTGAAGCGATCGGGGGGCGGCAGCCCCAGCATTTT. Protein: CASSEAIGGRQPQHF.

The rearrangement uses TRBV27 and TRBJ1-3; D not certain. The ends were cut back, 5 bases at V and 0 bases at J, with 8 bases in the middle. Germline-derived CDR1 and CDR2 are MNHEY and SMNVEV (reference sequence). CDR3 length: 14 amino acids. For the CDR3, the DNA is TGTGCCAGCAGTCTAAAGAGCTCTGGAAACACCATATATTTT. This codes for CASSLKSSGNTIYF.

This sequence joins TRBV28 and TRBJ1-5, with D tentatively TRBD1 (6 bases). CDR1 and CDR2 (germline): MDHEN, SYDVKM. V shed 7 bases and J shed 7 bases, with 17 bases lying between them. The CDR3 spans 14 residues. The DNA of the CDR3 is TGTGCCAGCATCCCACCCAACAGGGACCAGCCCCAGCATTTT. Translated: CASIPPNRDQPQHF.

As regards this clone: Additional DNA sequences in this sample encode the identical CDR3. The gene calls are TRBV28 and TRBJ1-2; a possible D gene is TRBD1 (5 bases). Germline V lookup: CDR1 MDHEN, CDR2 SYDVKM. CDR3 length: 12 residues. V was cut by 3 bases and J by 4 bases, with 6 bases left in between. The CDR3 loop reads CASSFRGYGYTF. The CDR3 DNA sequence: TGTGCCAGCAGTTTTAGGGGCTATGGCTACACCTTC.

The chain employs TRBV7-3 and TRBJ2-3; 12 bases are a match to TRBD2. This CDR3 contains 18 residues. The V and J ends lost 5 bases and 7 bases, in that order; junction bases with no gene match: 16. Germline CDR1 is SGHTA and CDR2 is FQGTGA. CDR3 sequence (DNA): TGTGCCAGCAGCCCCACTAGCGGGGGGAGAACAGTGGGAAATACGCAGTATTTT. Its translation: CASSPTSGGRTVGNTQYF.

The V and J genes are TRBV15 and TRBJ2-1; tentative D call: TRBD2 (5 bases). Looked up from germline, CDR1 is LNHNV and CDR2 is YYDKDF (reference sequence). Trimming shortened V by 2 bases and J by 10 bases, and 21 bases separated the two germline ends. CDR3 length: 16 residues. CDR3 loop: CATSRFGGAGGREQFF. CDR3 DNA sequence: TGTGCCACCAGCAGATTTGGAGGCGCGGGCGGACGGGAGCAGTTCTTC. Combining the CDR3 with reference TRBV15 and TRBJ2-1 gives the whole variable domain DAMVIQNPRYQVTQFGKPVTLSCSQTLNHNVMYWYQQKSSQAPKLLFHYYDKDFNNEADTPDNFQSRRPNTSFCFLDIRSPGLGDTAMYLCATSRFGGAGGREQFFGPGTRLTVL.

The chain is built from TRBV7-3 and TRBJ1-3, with D unresolved. V was cut by 5 bases and J by 10 bases, with 9 bases left in between. CDR1 SGHTA and CDR2 FQGTGA come from the germline V gene. The CDR3 is made up of 11 amino acids. The CDR3 loop reads CASSAGGTIYF. Written as DNA, the CDR3 is TGTGCCAGCAGCGCGGGTGGGACCATATATTTT. The entire variable domain, with the rest obtained from reference TRBV7-3 and TRBJ1-3, is as follows: GAGVSQTPSNKVTEKGKYVELRCDPISGHTALYWYRQSLGQGPEFLIYFQGTGAADDSGLPNDRFFAVRPEGSVSTLKIQRTERGDSAVYLCASSAGGTIYFGEGSWLTVV.

This clone came up a few times. The chain combines TRBV5-1 with TRBJ2-3; 7 positions agree with TRBD1. This CDR3 is 12 amino acids long. CDR1 is SGHRS and CDR2 is YFSETQ in the germline V gene. With V trimmed by 6 bases and J by 10 bases, 8 bases remained unmatched. CDR3 amino acids: CASNLPGGAQYF. The DNA for the CDR3 is TGCGCCAGCAATCTTCCAGGGGGAGCGCAGTATTTT.

This chain links TRBV21-1 with TRBJ2-7; the D call TRBD1 from the table was never checked on the DNA. TRBV21-1 corresponds to a pseudogene. The CDR3 is 16 amino acids. The CDR3 coding sequence is TGTGCCAGCAGCGGGCCCCATCCCCGGACAGTCTACGAGCAGTACTTC. This encodes CASSGPHPRTVYEQYF.

This rearrangement joins TRBV19 to TRBJ2-1; TRBD2 might be the D (7 bases). The CDR3 is 13 residues long. V lost 3 bases and J 12 bases, leaving 15 bases between the germline ends. Germline CDR1 reads LNHDA; CDR2 reads SQIVND (reference sequence). The CDR3 DNA reads TGTGCCAGTAGTATCCCCCCGCGGGGGCGGCAGTTCTTC. This codes for CASSIPPRGRQFF.

CDR3 protein: CASSYRQPWNEKLFF. The DNA of the CDR3 is TGTGCCAGCAGCTACCGACAGCCCTGGAATGAAAAACTGTTTTTT. The chain is built from TRBV14 and TRBJ1-4; perhaps TRBD1 as D (5 bases). Germline assignment: CDR1 SGHDN and CDR2 FVKESK. This CDR3 is 15 amino acids long. The V gene lost 5 bases and the J gene lost 5 bases, with 15 bases spanning the gap.

For the CDR3, the DNA is TGTGCCAGCAGCTTAGGATTTACGCGGGGATCAGATACGCAGTATTTT. This encodes CASSLGFTRGSDTQYF. This chain links TRBV7-2 with TRBJ2-3; D is perhaps TRBD2 (6 bases). V lost 1 base and J 4 bases, leaving 15 bases between the germline ends. CDR1 and CDR2 (germline): SGHTA, FQGNSA. The CDR3 loop spans 16 amino acids.

The CDR3 DNA sequence: TGTGCCAGCAGCGGGCAGGGGCGGGATGAGCAGTTCTTC. Its protein product is CASSGQGRDEQFF. The genes are TRBV5-4 and TRBJ2-1, with D perhaps matching TRBD1 (6 bases). This CDR3 has 13 amino acids. Germline V gene lookup returns CDR1 SGHNT and CDR2 YYREEE (reference sequence). Deletions cut 4 bases from V and 8 bases from J, with 13 bases between.

This clone was seen a single time. The chain employs TRBV3-1 (or the pseudogene TRBV3-2) and TRBJ2-7; no clear D. This CDR3 spans 11 amino acids. Germline V gene data show CDR1 as LGHDT and CDR2 as YNNKEL (reference sequence). With 5 bases removed from V and 4 bases from J, the gap between germline ends came to 6 bases. The CDR3 here is CASSTDYEQYF. The CDR3 DNA reads TGTGCCAGCAGCACAGATTACGAGCAGTACTTC.

For this clone: The junction does not match germline at one end; this may be a read error. The chain links TRBV7-7 to TRBJ2-6; no definite D call. The CDR3 is 14 amino acids. Germline values: CDR1 SSHAT, CDR2 FNYEAQ (reference sequence). The CDR3 nucleotides are TGTGCTAGCAGCTCCCTTACTGGGGCCAACGTCCTGACTTTC. Translating it yields CASSSLTGANVLTF.

Remarks on this clone: This same CDR3 is encoded by further DNA sequences in the sample. V gene TRBV12-3 or TRBV12-4 combines with J gene TRBJ2-5; TRBD1 is a possible D gene (6 bases). The CDR3 is made up of 13 amino acids. The germline V and J ends were trimmed by 5 bases and 2 bases, with 9 bases remaining between them. The CDR3 nucleotides are TGTGCCAGCAGTCTCGGACAGCAAGAGACCCAGTACTTC. Encoded protein: CASSLGQQETQYF.

The chain joins TRBV18 to TRBJ2-1, with TRBD2 matching over 9 bases. The V and J ends lost 5 bases and 8 bases, in that order; junction bases with no gene match: 16. Germline V gene lookup returns CDR1 KGHSH and CDR2 LQKENI. The CDR3 contains 17 residues. CDR3 DNA: TGTGCCAGCTCATTGAGCACTATTGCGGGGGGGAGCCATGAGCAGTTCTTC. This codes for CASSLSTIAGGSHEQFF.